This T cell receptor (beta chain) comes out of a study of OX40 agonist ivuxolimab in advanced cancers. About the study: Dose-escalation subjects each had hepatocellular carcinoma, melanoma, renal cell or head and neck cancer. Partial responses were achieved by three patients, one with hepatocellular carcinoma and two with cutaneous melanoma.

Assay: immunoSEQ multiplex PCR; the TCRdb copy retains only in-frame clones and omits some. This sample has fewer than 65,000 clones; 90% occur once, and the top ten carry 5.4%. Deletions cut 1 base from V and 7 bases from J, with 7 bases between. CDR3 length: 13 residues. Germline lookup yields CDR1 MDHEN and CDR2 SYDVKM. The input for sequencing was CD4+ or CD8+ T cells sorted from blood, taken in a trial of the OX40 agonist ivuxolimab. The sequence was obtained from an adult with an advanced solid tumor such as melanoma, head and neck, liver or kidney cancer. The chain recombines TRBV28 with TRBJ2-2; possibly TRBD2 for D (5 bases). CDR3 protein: CASSLSGGGELFF. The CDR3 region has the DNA TGTGCCAGCAGTTTATCTGGAGGCGGGGAGCTGTTTTTT.